Included here is one T cell receptor beta chain sequence, with context. The sample belongs to a study of blood T cell repertoires in COVID-19. The authors' processing: The authors estimated nucleated cell counts from reference gene primer amplification. Here immunoSEQ multiplex PCR was the method, and the copy in TCRdb shows in-frame clones only, minus some. V and J calls plus clone size are reproduced from that table; the DNA served to infer D and trimming. The repertoire holds 90,000 to 110,000 clones, roughly 85% seen once, with about 20% in the top ten. V lost 1 base, J lost 4 bases, and 6 bases stayed unmatched. Germline CDR1 is SGHNT and CDR2 is YYREEE (reference sequence). The length of the CDR3 is 16 residues.

This chain links TRBV5-4 with TRBJ2-2; TRBD2 agrees at 8 bases. The origin of this receptor is a woman in her sixties with acute or convalescent COVID-19. Input material: peripheral blood. The CDR3 sequence: CASSLPGAGGTGELFF. DNA of the CDR3: TGTGCCAGCAGCTTGCCTGGGGCGGGGGGCACCGGGGAGCTGTTTTTT.